Here is one T cell receptor beta chain with its context. The antigen remains undetermined. The sample comes from a study of siplizumab effects on memory and regulatory T cells. The CDR3 has 11 amino acids. Germline CDR1 is SGHNT and CDR2 is YYREEE (reference sequence). V lost 9 bases and J 3 bases, leaving 7 bases between the germline ends. TCR templates numbering around 110,000 were assayed per sample. Here immunoSEQ multiplex PCR was the method, and the copy in TCRdb shows in-frame clones only, minus some. The sample includes approximately 70,000 clones, more than 80% seen only once; the top ten take approximately 28%. Overall study findings and caveats: Under siplizumab, alloreactive sequences traced to unstimulated CD4+ memory cells were significantly reduced. Treg origin accounted for an average of approximately 69% of mappable alloreactive CD4+ clones with siplizumab and over 25% in controls.

This clonotype originated in a human donor in good health. Sequenced input: CD8+ T cells sorted from blood. The rearrangement joins TRBV5-4 to TRBJ2-1; D gene ambiguous. In DNA, the CDR3 is TGTGCCACAGAAAACTACAATGAGCAGTTCTTC. Translation gives CATENYNEQFF.